Shown below are 23 T cell receptor beta chains from a single sample sequenced in a study of shared clonotypes between healthy human individuals. Sequencing used immunoSEQ multiplex PCR; TCRdb keeps in-frame clones, though not all of them. The repertoire holds hundreds of thousands of clones, with around 95% as singletons. Naive CD8 populations comprised CD45RO-negative cells positively selected for CCR7, excluding terminally differentiated effector memory CD45RA+ cells. The source material was naive CD8+ T cells sorted from blood. Every receptor here comes from a woman aged 30 to 39 in good health.

This clone was observed a single time. The chain uses TRBV7-3 and TRBJ2-7; D not certain. Germline CDR1 and CDR2: SGHTA and FQGTGA. Trimming took off 5 bases at V and 2 bases at J, with 13 bases between the two ends. This CDR3 is built from 14 residues. The CDR3 DNA sequence: TGTGCCAGCAGCCCGGCCCTAGGTGCCTACGAGCAGTACTTC. As protein: CASSPALGAYEQYF.

A note on this clone: This same CDR3 is encoded by further DNA sequences in the sample. The rearrangement uses TRBV9 and TRBJ1-1; D not certain. V lost 0 bases and J lost 5, with 8 bases in between. Germline V gene lookup returns CDR1 SGDLS and CDR2 YYNGEE. This CDR3 has 13 amino acids. CDR3 protein: CASSVGGSTEAFF. The CDR3 DNA is TGTGCCAGCAGCGTAGGCGGGAGTACTGAAGCTTTCTTT.

This chain uses TRBV5-4 with TRBJ2-1; D possibly uses TRBD1 or TRBD2 (5 bases each). The CDR3 is made up of 15 amino acids. Trimming cost V 3 bases and J 1 base, with 11 bases left between them. CDR1 SGHNT and CDR2 YYREEE come from the germline V gene (reference sequence). CDR3: CASSSGTDSYNEQFF. CDR3 DNA sequence: TGTGCCAGCAGCTCCGGGACGGATTCCTACAATGAGCAGTTCTTC.

The chain is built from TRBV5-1 and TRBJ1-1; 11 bases are a match to TRBD1. Germline-derived CDR1 and CDR2 are SGHRS and YFSETQ. The CDR3 loop spans 15 amino acids. The V gene end was trimmed by 1 base and the J gene end by 5 bases; junction bases not matched to a gene: 4. CDR3 sequence reads: CASSLRGQGATEAFF. The CDR3 DNA is TGCGCCAGCAGCTTGAGAGGACAGGGGGCTACTGAAGCTTTCTTT.

The chain combines TRBV14 with TRBJ2-7; 8 nucleotides match TRBD1. The J segment lost 3 bases and the V segment lost 7 bases, leaving 8 bases of the junction unmatched. The CDR3 consists of 14 residues. CDR1 is SGHDN, CDR2 FVKESK, per germline. The CDR3 coding sequence is TGTGCCAGCAACAACCGGACAGGGCTCTACGAGCAGTACTTC. It encodes CASNNRTGLYEQYF. The whole variable domain, filled in from reference TRBV14 and TRBJ2-7, reads EAGVTQFPSHSVIEKGQTVTLRCDPISGHDNLYWYRRVMGKEIKFLLHFVKESKQDESGMPNNRFLAERTGGTYSTLKVQPAELEDSGVYFCASNNRTGLYEQYFGPGTRLTVT.

V gene TRBV4-1 combines with J gene TRBJ2-2, with D perhaps TRBD1 (6 bases). Germline CDR1 is MGHRA and CDR2 is YSYEKL. The CDR3 totals 17 residues. Trimming shortened V by 0 bases and J by 10 bases, and 21 bases separated the two germline ends. The CDR3 nucleotides read TGCGCCAGCAGCCAAGAGCCAGGGGTCGGGACCGACCAGGAGCTGTTTTTT. Amino acid sequence: CASSQEPGVGTDQELFF.

Notes on this clone: Other nucleotide sequences in the sample specify the same CDR3. The chain couples TRBV9 to TRBJ2-7; tentatively, D is TRBD1 or TRBD2 (5 bases each). Deletions cut 3 bases from V and 1 base from J, with 8 bases between. The germline V gene encodes CDR1 SGDLS and CDR2 YYNGEE. CDR3 length: 13 residues. The CDR3 here is CASSAGPSYEQYF. The CDR3 DNA sequence: TGTGCCAGCAGCGCGGGACCATCCTACGAGCAGTACTTC.

J is TRBJ2-3 and V is TRBV28; 7 bases are a match to TRBD2. V gave up 8 bases and J gave up 2 bases; unmatched junction bases: 13. In germline, CDR1 is MDHEN, CDR2 SYDVKM. This CDR3 comprises 16 residues. The CDR3 loop reads CASAHLAGLTTDTQYF. In DNA, the CDR3 is TGTGCCAGCGCCCACTTAGCGGGTCTAACCACAGATACGCAGTATTTT.

The rearrangement joins TRBV13 to TRBJ1-1, with 10 bases identical to TRBD1. Trimming cost V 5 bases and J 5 bases; bases outside gene matches: 2. The CDR3 totals 13 residues. CDR1 and CDR2 (germline): PRHDT, FYEKMQ (reference sequence). CDR3 DNA sequence: TGTGCCAGCAGCCAGGGACAGGGGACTGAAGCTTTCTTT. Translated: CASSQGQGTEAFF. Drawing the rest from reference TRBV13 and TRBJ1-1, the complete variable domain is AAGVIQSPRHLIKEKRETATLKCYPIPRHDTVYWYQQGPGQDPQFLISFYEKMQSDKGSIPDRFSAQQFSDYHSELNMSSLELGDSALYFCASSQGQGTEAFFGQGTRLTVV.

This chain joins TRBV28 and TRBJ1-2; D may be TRBD1 (6 bases). CDR1 MDHEN and CDR2 SYDVKM come from the germline V gene. The CDR3 spans 14 residues. Trimming removed 5 bases from V and 3 bases from J, with 13 bases in between. As DNA, the CDR3 is TGTGCCAGCAGTCAAGGGAGGGGGTACTATGGCTACACCTTC. Encoded protein: CASSQGRGYYGYTF.

The chain combines TRBV13 with TRBJ2-1; D is unclear. CDR3 size: 13 residues. Germline CDR1 is PRHDT and CDR2 is FYEKMQ (reference sequence). Between the trimmed V and J ends, which lost 4 bases and 6 bases, there was a span of 10 bases. CDR3 DNA sequence: TGTGCCAGCAGCTCGCCCGGGTCCAATGAGCAGTTCTTC. Amino acids: CASSSPGSNEQFF. The whole variable domain, filled in from reference TRBV13 and TRBJ2-1, reads AAGVIQSPRHLIKEKRETATLKCYPIPRHDTVYWYQQGPGQDPQFLISFYEKMQSDKGSIPDRFSAQQFSDYHSELNMSSLELGDSALYFCASSSPGSNEQFFGPGTRLTVL.

The gene calls are TRBV12-5 and TRBJ2-2; possible D gene TRBD1, 7 bases. This CDR3 has 15 amino acids. The V end was cut by 9 bases, the J end by 7 bases, with 21 bases between. The germline V gene has CDR1 LGHNT and CDR2 FRNRAP. The DNA of the CDR3 is TGTGCTAGGGGGGGACAGATACCTCGAATCGGGGAGCTGTTTTTT. Protein product: CARGGQIPRIGELFF.

The V gene is TRBV2, the J gene TRBJ2-6; TRBD2 might be the D (6 bases). This CDR3 has 15 amino acids. Germline V gene lookup returns CDR1 SNHLY and CDR2 FYNNEI. V was pared by 9 bases and J by 4 bases, with 16 bases between. The CDR3 loop is CASRRRGPGANVLTF. The CDR3 DNA sequence: TGTGCCAGTCGCCGGCGGGGACCAGGGGCCAACGTCCTGACTTTC.

The chain employs TRBV4-1 and TRBJ1-5; 8 bases map to TRBD1. The germline gives CDR1 MGHRA, CDR2 YSYEKL. Unmatched junction bases numbered 7, after V lost 4 bases and J lost 2 bases. The CDR3 is made up of 16 amino acids. The CDR3 loop reads CASSRSGQGGNQPQHF. CDR3 coding DNA: TGCGCCAGCAGCCGATCCGGACAGGGAGGCAATCAGCCCCAGCATTTT.

The chain joins TRBV6-5 to TRBJ2-2; 12 bases are a match to TRBD2. The CDR3 contains 15 residues. Germline CDR1 reads MNHEY; CDR2 reads SVGAGI. The V segment lost 8 bases and the J segment 5 bases; nucleotides outside the gene matches: 6. The CDR3 protein is CASSRLAGVTGELFF. The DNA of the CDR3 is TGTGCCAGCTCTCGACTAGCGGGAGTTACCGGGGAGCTGTTTTTT.

The rearrangement uses TRBV9 and TRBJ2-7; the match to TRBD1 covers 7 bases. The CDR3 covers 15 residues. Germline V gene data show CDR1 as SGDLS and CDR2 as YYNGEE. Unmatched junction bases numbered 3, after V lost 0 bases and J lost 0 bases. Written as DNA, the CDR3 is TGTGCCAGCAGCGTAGGTGGGGACAGCTCCTACGAGCAGTACTTC. Residues: CASSVGGDSSYEQYF.

This sequence joins TRBV14 and TRBJ2-1; D gene unclear. Germline V gives CDR1 SGHDN, CDR2 FVKESK. The V end lost 1 base, the J end lost 6 bases, and 13 bases lay between the germline ends. CDR3 length equals 15 residues. The CDR3: CASSQVLPHANEQFF. DNA of the CDR3: TGTGCCAGCAGCCAAGTCCTTCCCCACGCCAATGAGCAGTTCTTC.

The chain couples TRBV28 to TRBJ2-1; the match to TRBD2 covers 14 bases. This CDR3 region has 16 residues. V lost 7 bases to trimming and J lost 6 bases; unmatched junction nucleotides: 8. From germline, CDR1 is MDHEN and CDR2 SYDVKM. The CDR3 nucleotides read TGTGCCAGCACCAAGACTAGCGGGAGGGTCCGCAATGAGCAGTTCTTC. Encoded protein: CASTKTSGRVRNEQFF.

This chain uses TRBV5-6 with TRBJ2-1; 11 nucleotides align to TRBD1. The CDR3 totals 14 residues. Germline loops: CDR1 SGHDT, CDR2 YYEEEE. Unmatched junction bases numbered 3, after V lost 3 bases and J lost 7 bases. The CDR3 DNA is TGTGCCAGCAGCTCGGACAGGGGGCTGAATGAGCAGTTCTTC. It is translated as CASSSDRGLNEQFF.

The V gene is TRBV7-6, the J gene TRBJ2-3; 8 bases map to TRBD1. CDR1 and CDR2 from the germline V gene are SGHVS and FNYEAQ. The CDR3 has 18 amino acids. The ends lost 5 bases at V and 2 bases at J; junction bases unmatched: 15. Written as DNA, the CDR3 is TGTGCCAGCAGCCCGTACCGTTCTGTGACAGGGGACACAGATACGCAGTATTTT. This codes for CASSPYRSVTGDTDTQYF.

This chain connects TRBV5-5 to TRBJ2-7; unclear D gene. V lost 0 bases, J lost 0 bases, and 10 bases lay in between. This CDR3 comprises 15 residues. CDR1 and CDR2 (germline): SGHKS, YYEKEE (reference sequence). The chain's CDR3 is CASSLVGGISYEQYF. The DNA of the CDR3 is TGTGCCAGCAGCTTGGTCGGCGGAATCTCCTACGAGCAGTACTTC.

Points on this clone: The same CDR3 arises from other DNA sequences in this sample as well. V is TRBV7-9 and J is TRBJ2-7; 9 nucleotides match TRBD2. The CDR3 loop spans 14 amino acids. From germline, CDR1 is SEHNR and CDR2 FQNEAQ (reference sequence). The V gene end was trimmed by 1 base and the J gene end by 5 bases; junction bases not matched to a gene: 3. The chain's CDR3 is CASSLVAGVNEQYF. In DNA, the CDR3 is TGTGCCAGCAGCTTAGTAGCGGGAGTAAACGAGCAGTACTTC.

This clone showed up just once. V gene TRBV5-6 combines with J gene TRBJ2-7, with D perhaps matching TRBD1 (5 bases). Trimming removed 0 bases at V and 1 base at J, with 17 bases between. Germline values: CDR1 SGHDT, CDR2 YYEEEE. This CDR3 has 17 residues. CDR3 bases: TGTGCCAGCAGCTTGGTCGGTCTAGGGGAAGCTTCCTACGAGCAGTACTTC. Protein product: CASSLVGLGEASYEQYF.